These T cell receptor beta chains were read from a single sample in a study of cytomegalovirus exposure and HLA in healthy donors. Sequencing was performed with immunoSEQ multiplex PCR; in TCRdb, only in-frame clones are kept and a portion is missing. The table lists over 150,000 clones, about four fifths of them singletons. Sequenced input: PBMCs. These receptors were collected from a man in his late teens or twenties in good health and CMV-seronegative. CDR3s include the opening cysteine and the closing phenylalanine or tryptophan. Fields, in order: clone size, V gene, D gene, J gene, CDR3 DNA, CDR3 protein. The D gene is left open where the match is weak. The size field is filled for only some rows; it gives once, few, many or a size class.

-	TRBV5-5	-	TRBJ1-5	TGTGCCAGCAGCTTGGCGGCAGGGGCACAGCCCCAGCATTTT	CASSLAAGAQPQHF
-	TRBV5-5	-	TRBJ1-1	TGTGCCAGCACAAACAGGGATATGAACACTGAAGCTTTCTTT	CASTNRDMNTEAFF
once	TRBV29-1	-	TRBJ1-2	TGCAGCGTTGATCGCCGCAGGGAGGTCGGTGGCTACACCTTC	CSVDRRREVGGYTF
-	TRBV5-1	TRBD2	TRBJ2-1	TGCGCCAGCAGCTTGGTACCCACCGGGGGGGGGCGTACAAATGAGCAGTTCTTC	CASSLVPTGGGRTNEQFF
-	TRBV5-6	TRBD1	TRBJ1-4	TGTGCCAGCAGCTTCCCGGGACAGGGCTACGAAAAACTGTTTTTT	CASSFPGQGYEKLFF
few	TRBV4-1	TRBD2	TRBJ2-4	TGCGCCAGCAGGCCGGGAGCAGCGGGAAGCCTAGCCAAAAACAGTCAGTACTTC	CASRPGAAGSLAKNSQYF
once	TRBV27	TRBD1	TRBJ1-1	TGTGCCAGCAGTCCGATACAGGGGTGGATGAACACTGAAGCTTTCTTT	CASSPIQGWMNTEAFF
-	TRBV5-1	-	TRBJ1-1	TGCGCCAGCAAACGTTATGTGGCAGGTAACACTGAAGCTTTCTTT	CASKRYVAGNTEAFF
-	TRBV6-5	-	TRBJ1-2	TGTGCCACCGCCGGGGGGTCATATGGCTACACCTTC	CATAGGSYGYTF
-	TRBV7-9	TRBD1	TRBJ2-2	TGTGCCAGCATAAAACCTATAGGACAGGGCGTCACCGGGGAGCTGTTTTTT	CASIKPIGQGVTGELFF
few	TRBV6-1	TRBD1	TRBJ2-1	TGTGCCATTCGACAGGGGGTATTGAATGAGCAGTTCTTC	CAIRQGVLNEQFF
-	TRBV10-1	-	TRBJ1-1	TGCGCCAGCACCCGAGGCGGGGGAACTGAAGCTTTCTTT	CASTRGGGTEAFF
-	TRBV2	TRBD1	TRBJ1-4	TGTGCCAGTGACGGGACAGCTAATGAAAAACTGTTTTTT	CASDGTANEKLFF
-	TRBV29-1	-	TRBJ1-1	TGCAGCGTCCCAGGCACTGAAGCTTTCTTT	CSVPGTEAFF
-	TRBV6-5	-	TRBJ2-3	TGTGCCAGCAGCCGGCCGGGAGAGAACTGGTATTTT	CASSRPGENWYF
-	TRBV29-1	-	TRBJ2-2	TGCAGCGTTGAAGGCGGACAGAGGAACACCGGGGAGCTGTTTTTT	CSVEGGQRNTGELFF
-	TRBV7-9	TRBD2	TRBJ2-3	TGTGCCAGCAGCTTAGCGGAGGCTAGCGGGGGCCTCACAGATACGCAGTATTTT	CASSLAEASGGLTDTQYF
-	TRBV4-1	TRBD2	TRBJ2-2	TGCGCCAGCAGCCTTCCTAGCAGGCGGGGGGTGGACACCGGGGAGCTGTTTTTT	CASSLPSRRGVDTGELFF
-	TRBV4-3	-	TRBJ2-7	TGCGCCAGCAGCCAAGATAACACGTTTAACTACGAGCAGTACTTC	CASSQDNTFNYEQYF
-	TRBV7-9	-	TRBJ1-1	TGTGCCAGCAGCTTAGGAGCTCTCGGGGATACCACTGAAGCTTTCTTT	CASSLGALGDTTEAFF
once	TRBV18	-	TRBJ2-1	TGTGCCAGCCTACTTGGGGGGGGGCCTTCCGAGCAGTTCTTC	CASLLGGGPSEQFF
-	TRBV4-1	TRBD1	TRBJ1-1	TGCGCCAGCAGCCAAGATCGGGGACAGCGCCAAGCTTTCTTT	CASSQDRGQRQAFF
-	TRBV5-1	-	TRBJ1-1	TGCGCCAGCAGCTCCACCAGGGGAACGGAAGCTTTCTTT	CASSSTRGTEAFF
-	TRBV6-5	-	TRBJ1-1	TGTGCCACCCCGGAGGGGGGGACTGAAGCTTTCTTT	CATPEGGTEAFF
-	TRBV27	TRBD2	TRBJ2-3	TGTGCCAGCAGTCCTCCCCCCCTAGCGGGGACAGATACGCAGTATTTT	CASSPPPLAGTDTQYF
-	TRBV11-1	-	TRBJ2-1	TGTGCCAGCAGCCCCCCCTGGGACATAGCCTACAATGAGCAGTTCTTC	CASSPPWDIAYNEQFF
-	TRBV30	TRBD2	TRBJ2-2	TGTGCCTGGAGTGGGACTAGCGAGTACACCGGGGAGCTGTTTTTT	CAWSGTSEYTGELFF
-	TRBV19	TRBD1	TRBJ2-7	TGTGCCAGTATGGACAGGGGCGCCTACGAGCAGTACTTC	CASMDRGAYEQYF
once	TRBV6-5	TRBD1	TRBJ1-5	TGTGCCAGCAGTTGGGTGGACAGGAGTCTCAATCAGCCCCAGCATTTT	CASSWVDRSLNQPQHF
-	TRBV18	-	TRBJ1-3	TGTGCCAGCTCACCACCCGGTACAGCTGTCTCTGGAAACACCATATATTTT	CASSPPGTAVSGNTIYF
few	TRBV19	-	TRBJ1-3	TGTGCCAGTAGAACGTTCAGCTCTGGAAACACCATATATTTT	CASRTFSSGNTIYF
few	TRBV29-1	-	TRBJ2-5	TGCAGCGTTTTCACAGGGGGGGAAGAGACCCAGTACTTC	CSVFTGGEETQYF
-	TRBV30	TRBD1	TRBJ1-5	TGTGCCTGGAGCCGACAGGGGGCTGGCAATCAGCCCCAGCATTTT	CAWSRQGAGNQPQHF
-	TRBV12-5	-	TRBJ2-2	TGTGCTAGTGGTGGGAGGTACGGGGAGCTGTTTTTT	CASGGRYGELFF
few	TRBV2	-	TRBJ1-1	TGTGCCAGCAGTGTGGAGGGGAACACTGAAGCTTTCTTT	CASSVEGNTEAFF
-	TRBV23-1	TRBD1	TRBJ1-1	TGCGCCAGCAGTCAATCAATGGGGGACAGGCCGAACACTGAAGCTTTCTTT	CASSQSMGDRPNTEAFF
-	TRBV18	-	TRBJ2-3	TGTGCCAGCTCACGAACGGGGGAAACAGATACGCAGTATTTT	CASSRTGETDTQYF
-	TRBV5-1	TRBD2	TRBJ2-2	TGCGCCAGCAGCCCCCCAGCGGGGACTAACACCGGGGAGCTGTTTTTT	CASSPPAGTNTGELFF
-	TRBV7-9	-	TRBJ1-1	TGTGCCAGCAGCTTTGCCCCTATTAGACAGAAACGTATGAACACTGAAGCTTTCTTT	CASSFAPIRQKRMNTEAFF
-	TRBV19	TRBD1	TRBJ1-4	TGTGCCAGTAGCCGACCGGGACAGGGGCGCGAAAAACTGTTTTTT	CASSRPGQGREKLFF